The entry that follows covers one T cell receptor (beta chain) sequence. Its antigen is not identified. Building of the TCR beta libraries involved iRepertoire HTBI primers and Arm-PCR of CDR3 regions. TCRdb independently ran MiXCR on the multiplex PCR reads; one entry per CDR3 protein. The sample includes about 430,000 distinct CDR3 sequences, over 20% of them seen just once. The V segment lost 5 bases and the J segment 5 bases; nucleotides outside the gene matches: 1. CDR1 SEHNR and CDR2 FQNEAQ come from the germline V gene (reference sequence). This CDR3 contains 15 residues. The time point denotes: persistent/refractory GD, antithyroid drugs over 5 years with positive TRAb. There was RNA extracted from PBMCs, and the TCR library was made from it. These data are taken from a study of regulatory T cells in long-lasting Graves disease. Study-wide results and caveats: There was favoring of TRBV28, TRBJ1-2 and TRBJ2-5 in persistent disease. Graves' patients with persistent disease showed TCR diversity lower than patients newly diagnosed. Shared public clonotypes totalled 2,741 in persistent patients, compared with roughly 970 in new patients.

This receptor was identified in a female donor with Graves disease. Source: peripheral blood mononuclear cells (PBMCs), taken when the disease was refractory, from a patient treated with antithyroid drugs. The V call is TRBV7-9, the J call TRBJ2-2; 14 nucleotides match TRBD2. CDR3 region: CASSRTSGRTGELFF. For the CDR3, the DNA is TGTGCCAGCAGCCGGACTAGCGGGAGGACCGGGGAGCTGTTTTTT. Complete variable domain (other parts from reference TRBV7-9 and TRBJ2-2): DTGVSQNPRHKITKRGQNVTFRCDPISEHNRLYWYRQTLGQGPEFLTYFQNEAQLEKSRLLSDRFSAERPKGSFSTLEIQRTEQGDSAMYLCASSRTSGRTGELFFGEGSRLTVL.